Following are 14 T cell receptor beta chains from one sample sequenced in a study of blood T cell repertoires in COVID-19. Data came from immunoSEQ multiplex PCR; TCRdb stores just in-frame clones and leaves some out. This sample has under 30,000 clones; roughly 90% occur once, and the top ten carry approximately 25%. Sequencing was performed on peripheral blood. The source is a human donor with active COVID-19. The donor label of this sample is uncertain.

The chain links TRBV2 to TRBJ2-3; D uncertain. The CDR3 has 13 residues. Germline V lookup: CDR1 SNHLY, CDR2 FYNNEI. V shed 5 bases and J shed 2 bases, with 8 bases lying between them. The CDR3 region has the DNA TGTGCCAGCAGTCCCCCCCTCACAGATACGCAGTATTTT. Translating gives CASSPPLTDTQYF.

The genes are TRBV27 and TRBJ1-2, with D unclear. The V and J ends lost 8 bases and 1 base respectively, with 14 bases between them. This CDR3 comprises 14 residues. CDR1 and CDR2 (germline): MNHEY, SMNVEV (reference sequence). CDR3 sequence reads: CASRFQGVNYGYTF. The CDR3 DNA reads TGTGCCAGCCGATTCCAAGGAGTTAACTATGGCTACACCTTC.

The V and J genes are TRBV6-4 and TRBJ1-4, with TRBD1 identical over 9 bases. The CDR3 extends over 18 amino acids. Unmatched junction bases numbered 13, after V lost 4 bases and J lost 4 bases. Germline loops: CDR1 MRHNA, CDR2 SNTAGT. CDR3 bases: TGTGCCAGCAGTGGAGGGACAGGGTCCCCACGATGTAATGAAAAACTGTTTTTT. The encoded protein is CASSGGTGSPRCNEKLFF.

Here the CDR3 reads CASSLVAGGNSPLHF. The CDR3, as DNA: TGTGCCAGCAGCTTGGTGGCAGGGGGCAATTCACCCCTCCACTTT. The gene calls are TRBV5-8 and TRBJ1-6, with 8 bases aligning to TRBD1. Per germline, CDR1 SGHTS and CDR2 YDEGEE. CDR3 length: 15 residues. Germline trimming cut 0 bases from V and 7 bases from J; bases unmatched to any gene: 3. The whole variable domain, remainder taken from reference TRBV5-8 and TRBJ1-6, is EAGVTQSPTHLIKTRGQQATLRCSPISGHTSVYWYQQALGLGLQFLLWYDEGEERNRGNFPPRFSGRQFPNYSSELNVNALELEDSALYLCASSLVAGGNSPLHFGNGTRLTVT.

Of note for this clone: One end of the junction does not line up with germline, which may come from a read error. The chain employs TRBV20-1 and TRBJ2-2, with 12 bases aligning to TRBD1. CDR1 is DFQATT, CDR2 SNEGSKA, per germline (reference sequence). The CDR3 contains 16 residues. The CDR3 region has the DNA TGCAGTGCTAGTAGGGGACAGGGGGCGAAGACCGGGGAGCTGTTTTTT. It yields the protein CSASRGQGAKTGELFF.

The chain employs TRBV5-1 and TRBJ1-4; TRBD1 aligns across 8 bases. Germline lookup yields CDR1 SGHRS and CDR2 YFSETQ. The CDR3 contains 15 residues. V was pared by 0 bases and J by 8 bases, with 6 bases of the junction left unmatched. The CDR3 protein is CASSLDGQGLEKLFF. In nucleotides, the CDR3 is TGCGCCAGCAGCTTGGATGGACAGGGTTTGGAAAAACTGTTTTTT.

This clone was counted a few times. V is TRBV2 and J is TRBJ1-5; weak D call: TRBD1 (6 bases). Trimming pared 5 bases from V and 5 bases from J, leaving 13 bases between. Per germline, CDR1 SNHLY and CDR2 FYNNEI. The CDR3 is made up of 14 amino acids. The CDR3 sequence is CASSLDRTYQPQHF. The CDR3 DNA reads TGTGCCAGCAGTCTGGACAGAACCTATCAGCCCCAGCATTTT.

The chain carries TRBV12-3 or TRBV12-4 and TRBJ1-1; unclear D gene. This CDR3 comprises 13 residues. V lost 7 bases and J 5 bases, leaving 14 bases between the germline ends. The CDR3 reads CASTPGWATEAFF. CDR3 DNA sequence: TGTGCCAGCACCCCTGGCTGGGCAACTGAAGCTTTCTTT.

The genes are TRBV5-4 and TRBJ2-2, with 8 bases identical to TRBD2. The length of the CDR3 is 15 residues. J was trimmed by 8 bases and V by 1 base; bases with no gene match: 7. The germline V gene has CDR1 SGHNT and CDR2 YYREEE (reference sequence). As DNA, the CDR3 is TGTGCCAGCAGCTTGAGCGGGAGTGTGGGTGGGGAGCTGTTTTTT. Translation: CASSLSGSVGGELFF.

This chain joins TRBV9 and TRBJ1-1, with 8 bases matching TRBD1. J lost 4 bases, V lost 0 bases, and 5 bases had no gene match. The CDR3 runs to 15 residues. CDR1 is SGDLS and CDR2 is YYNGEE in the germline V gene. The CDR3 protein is CASSVVDRVGTEAFF. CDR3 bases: TGTGCCAGCAGCGTAGTGGACAGGGTAGGCACTGAAGCTTTCTTT.

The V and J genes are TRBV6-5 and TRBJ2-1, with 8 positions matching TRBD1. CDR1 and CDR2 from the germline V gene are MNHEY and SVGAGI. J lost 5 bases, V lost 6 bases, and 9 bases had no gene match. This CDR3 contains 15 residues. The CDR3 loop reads CASSLRDRLDNEQFF. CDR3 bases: TGTGCCAGCAGCCTCCGGGACAGGTTAGACAATGAGCAGTTCTTC.

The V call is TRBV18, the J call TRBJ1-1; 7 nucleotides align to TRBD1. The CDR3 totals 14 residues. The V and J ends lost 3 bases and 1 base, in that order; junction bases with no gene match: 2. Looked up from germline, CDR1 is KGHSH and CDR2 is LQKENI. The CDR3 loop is CASSPRTGNTEAFF. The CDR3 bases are TGTGCCAGCTCACCCCGGACAGGGAACACTGAAGCTTTCTTT.

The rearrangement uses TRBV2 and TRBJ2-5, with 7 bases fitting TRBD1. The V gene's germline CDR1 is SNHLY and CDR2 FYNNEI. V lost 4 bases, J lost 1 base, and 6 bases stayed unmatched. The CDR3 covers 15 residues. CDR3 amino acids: CASSVSRGTQETQYF. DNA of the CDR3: TGTGCCAGCAGTGTTAGCAGGGGGACCCAAGAGACCCAGTACTTC.

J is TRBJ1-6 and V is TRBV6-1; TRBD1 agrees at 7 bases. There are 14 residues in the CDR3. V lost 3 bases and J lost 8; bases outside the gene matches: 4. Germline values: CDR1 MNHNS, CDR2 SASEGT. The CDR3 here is CASSEETGYSPLHF. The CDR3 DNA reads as TGTGCCAGCAGTGAGGAGACAGGGTATTCACCCCTCCACTTT.